What follows is one TCR beta chain and its context. Its antigen target is currently unknown. No base quality information exists; no much larger clone differs at one position. The source of the sample is a study of siplizumab effects on memory and regulatory T cells (dated by TCRdb to the late 2010s). Study-wide context: The study examined how the anti-CD2 antibody siplizumab affects alloreactive T-cell subsets in allogeneic mixed lymphocyte reactions built from human PBMCs.

The CDR3 covers 10 residues, taking in both the cysteine and the phenylalanine. The only DNA kept is the CDR3, 30 bases in frame from the first base. The germline V gene provides CDR1 SNHLY and CDR2 FYNNEI. V is pared back by 8 bases and J by 12 bases, with 11 bases lying between the germline termini. General findings and caveats noted by the study authors: Siplizumab significantly reduced the cumulative frequency of alloreactive sequences traceable to unstimulated CD4+ memory T cells. A naive or memory phenotype could not be assigned to roughly 80-97% of proliferating CD4+ or CD8+ clones. Sequences below about 10^-5 frequency were poorly captured, so only a minor fraction of alloreactive clones could be mapped to unstimulated subsets. In reactions with siplizumab, an average of 68.8% of mappable alloreactive CD4+ clones were Treg-derived, compared with 25% to 30% in control reactions. No functional confirmation was obtained for the suppressive function of proliferating Tregs from siplizumab cultures. Greater diversity appeared to be present in unstimulated naive T cells than in memory T cells, and a substantial contribution to the alloresponse seemed to be made by naive cells.

Libraries came from the immunoSEQ multiplex PCR assay. The deep sequencing platform assayed about 10^5 TCR templates per sample. Genomic DNA extracted from sorted T cells was used for TCRbeta CDR3 sequencing. In the paper's pipeline: The R programming language was used for clonal analysis of the TCRbeta CDR3 data. Alloreactive CD4+ and CD8+ clones were defined by comparing unstimulated samples with post-reaction CFSE-low samples. By matching sequences to the repertoires of sorted unstimulated Treg and non-Treg cells, each alloreactive CD4+ clone was assigned a regulatory or non-regulatory origin. The table was pulled from immuneACCESS by TCRdb, which kept in-frame rearrangements only. Such tables lose some clones; where checked, under half of the loss comes from unresolved V genes, and the rest has no known cause. From that table come the V and J calls and clone size; the DNA was used to work out D and trimming. Present in this sample are nearly 85,000 clones, 85% to 95% of which were seen just once. About 18% of the sample is taken by the ten largest.

Sorted unstimulated T cells and proliferating T cells recovered from mixed lymphocyte reactions underwent TCRbeta CDR3 sequencing. Fresh whole blood from some ten HLA-typed healthy donors was used as the source from which PBMCs were isolated. The sample comprised CD8+ T cells sorted from blood. This TCR was recovered from a human donor in good health. The chain joins TRBV2 to TRBJ2-1, with a tentative D gene TRBD2 over 5 matching bases. The CDR3 in this case is CASLLGVQFF. The bases are TGTGCCAGCTTATTGGGAGTGCAGTTCTTC.